The following is a T cell receptor (beta chain) sequence with its context. Its antigen is currently unknown. This specimen comes from a study of CD8+ T cells in alopecia areata. Study context: The drug, oral tofacitinib, was given to treated patients at 5 to 10 mg twice daily. Dosing spanned 6 to 18 months on tofacitinib, then 6 months off drug. Study-wide points: Especially in alopecia totalis/universalis, lesional scalp showed greater clonality than normal scalp did.

Lesional scalp tissue (obtained by punch biopsy) and peripheral blood were collected from alopecia areata patients. From germline, CDR1 is SQVTM and CDR2 ANQGSEA. J gave up 2 bases and V 4 bases, and 11 bases lay outside the gene matches. The CDR3 extends over 16 amino acids. After isolation, RNA underwent reverse transcription to generate cDNA as the sequencing template. This table comes from immunoSEQ multiplex PCR, and its TCRdb copy is limited to in-frame clones, with some not included. The table has 150,000 to 200,000 clones, 50% to 60% seen once. The V and J genes are TRBV29-1 and TRBJ1-2, with TRBD1 identical over 9 bases. The receptor comes from a human donor with alopecia areata. Sequencing was performed on CD4+ T cells sorted from blood, taken at week 0. The CDR3 coding sequence is TGCAGCGTTGCTTACTCCCGTGGACAGGGGAACTATGGCTACACCTTC. Translation gives CSVAYSRGQGNYGYTF. Full variable domain (remainder filled in from reference TRBV29-1 and TRBJ1-2): SAVISQKPSRDICQRGTSLTIQCQVDSQVTMMFWYRQQPGQSLTLIATANQGSEATYESGFVIDKFPISRPNLTFSTLTVSNMSPEDSSIYLCSVAYSRGQGNYGYTFGSGTRLTVV.